The present entry profiles one T cell receptor (beta chain) with its context. The antigen remains undetermined. The sample originates from a study of blood T cells in healthy people across ages. Study observations and caveats: Relative to aged donors, long-lived donors carried more naive CD4+ cells and displayed higher diversity.

A second about 6 to 12 cycle PCR used barcoded and J-beta primers. Each cDNA molecule was tagged by a template-switch adaptor that had 12 random nucleotides. TCRdb re-called the 5' RACE reads through MiXCR, storing one row per CDR3 protein. The sample has 650,000 to 950,000 distinct CDR3 sequences; around 45% are singletons. The CDR3 extends over 14 amino acids. Healthy individuals of Caucasian origin from Russia, aged about 6 to 95, served as donors. The specimen was blood. The chain uses TRBV21-1 and TRBJ2-7; the table's TRBD1 call for D was not verified on the DNA. TRBV21-1 is classified as a pseudogene. This sequence was found in a man in his fifties or sixties in good health. Here the CDR3 reads CASSSPGVGYEQYF. The DNA of the CDR3 is TGTGCCAGCAGCAGCCCGGGGGTGGGCTACGAGCAGTACTTC.